The sequence of this T cell receptor (beta chain) was determined in a study of beta chain features in type 1 diabetes. Regarding the study as a whole: Highly expressing activated T cells could be over-counted with a cDNA template. Patients and controls would be equally affected if PCR favored shorter templates. Here, the possible influence of HLA type (on TCRB rearrangement) remained unresolved.

Every isolated RNA sample was fully reverse transcribed, so sequencing captured expressed TCRB transcripts. Average reads per stem cell-like memory T cell sample were some 1.1 million. Assay: immunoSEQ multiplex PCR; the TCRdb copy retains only in-frame clones and omits some. The repertoire holds approximately 40,000 clones, with roughly 50% as singletons. This clone was seen a handful of times. Its antigen remains unidentified. The CDR3 runs to 15 residues. Germline loops: CDR1 SGHRS, CDR2 YFSETQ. The germline V and J ends were trimmed by 3 bases and 5 bases, with 15 bases remaining between them. This clonotype originated in a woman aged 25-40 years in good health. Material: stem cell memory CD4+ T cells from blood. The chain links TRBV5-1 to TRBJ2-1; TRBD2 might be the D (5 bases). The CDR3 is CASSSLDYLNNEQFF. CDR3 in DNA: TGCGCCAGCAGCTCCCTAGACTACTTGAACAATGAGCAGTTCTTC.